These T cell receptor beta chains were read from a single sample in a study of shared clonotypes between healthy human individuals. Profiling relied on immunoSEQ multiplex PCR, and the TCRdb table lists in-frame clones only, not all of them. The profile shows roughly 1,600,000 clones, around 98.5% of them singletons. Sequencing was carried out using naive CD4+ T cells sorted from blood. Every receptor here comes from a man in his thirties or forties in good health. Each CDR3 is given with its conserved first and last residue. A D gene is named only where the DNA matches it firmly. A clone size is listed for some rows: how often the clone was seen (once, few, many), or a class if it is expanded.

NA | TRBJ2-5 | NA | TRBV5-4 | CASSSPGGLQETQYF | TGTGCCAGCAGCTCGCCTGGAGGACTTCAAGAGACCCAGTACTTC
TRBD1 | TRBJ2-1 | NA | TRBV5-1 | CASSQLQGIMFF | TGCGCCAGCAGCCAATTACAGGGGATTATGTTCTTC
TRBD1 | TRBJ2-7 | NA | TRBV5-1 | CASSLVSRTGGVEQYF | TGCGCCAGCAGCTTGGTTTCTAGGACAGGGGGAGTCGAGCAGTACTTC
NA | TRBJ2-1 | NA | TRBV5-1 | CASSLAGSGQFF | TGCGCCAGCAGCTTGGCCGGAAGTGGGCAGTTCTTC
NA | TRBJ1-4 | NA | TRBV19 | CASSISGTNEKLFF | TGTGCCAGTAGTATAAGTGGGACTAATGAAAAACTGTTTTTT
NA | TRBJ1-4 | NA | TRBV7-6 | CASSPPRRQGLPTNEKLFF | TGTGCCAGCAGCCCACCGAGACGGCAGGGGCTACCAACTAATGAAAAACTGTTTTTT
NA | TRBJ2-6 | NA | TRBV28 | CASSLRGGTGANVLTF | TGTGCCAGCAGTTTAAGAGGAGGGACTGGGGCCAACGTCCTGACTTTC
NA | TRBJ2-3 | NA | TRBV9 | CASSVFPGEGYTQYF | TGTGCCAGCAGCGTATTCCCGGGAGAGGGGTATACGCAGTATTTT
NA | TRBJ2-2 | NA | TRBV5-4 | CASSRSGPATGELFF | TGTGCCAGCAGCAGATCGGGACCCGCCACCGGGGAGCTGTTTTTT
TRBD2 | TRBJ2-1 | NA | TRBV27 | CASSFRGTSGPNNEQFF | TGTGCCAGCAGTTTCCGGGGGACTAGCGGACCAAACAATGAGCAGTTCTTC
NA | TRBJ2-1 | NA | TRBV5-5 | CASSLNPLRPNEQFF | TGTGCCAGCAGCTTAAATCCACTTCGCCCCAATGAGCAGTTCTTC
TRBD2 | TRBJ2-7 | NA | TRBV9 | CASSPHEGLAVYEQYF | TGTGCCAGCAGCCCCCATGAAGGACTAGCGGTCTACGAGCAGTACTTC
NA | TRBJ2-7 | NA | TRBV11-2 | CASSLALVGEQYF | TGTGCCAGCAGCCTAGCCCTCGTAGGCGAGCAGTACTTC
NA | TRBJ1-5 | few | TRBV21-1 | CASSKVAVQPQHF | TGTGCCAGCAGCAAAGTGGCGGTTCAGCCCCAGCATTTT
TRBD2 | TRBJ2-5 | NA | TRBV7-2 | CASSLRPSGSGETQYF | TGTGCCAGCAGCCTGCGCCCTAGCGGGAGCGGTGAGACCCAGTACTTC
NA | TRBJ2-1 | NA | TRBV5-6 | CASSLLSDSYNEQFF | TGTGCCAGCAGCTTGTTGTCAGACTCCTACAATGAGCAGTTCTTC
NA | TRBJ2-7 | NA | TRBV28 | CASSQGGPPRYEQYF | TGTGCCAGCAGCCAGGGGGGTCCCCCTCGTTACGAGCAGTACTTC
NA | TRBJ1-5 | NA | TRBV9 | CASSVDQGHQPQHF | TGTGCCAGCAGCGTAGATCAGGGGCACCAGCCCCAGCATTTT
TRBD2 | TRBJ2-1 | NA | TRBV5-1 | CASSSRAGDEQFF | TGCGCCAGCAGCTCCAGGGCGGGGGATGAGCAGTTCTTC
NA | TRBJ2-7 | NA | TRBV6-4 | CASSDRGYASYEQYF | TGTGCCAGCAGTGACAGGGGCTACGCGTCCTACGAGCAGTACTTC
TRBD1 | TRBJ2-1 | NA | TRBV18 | CASSPDRVREQFF | TGTGCCAGCTCACCGGACAGGGTGCGAGAGCAGTTCTTC
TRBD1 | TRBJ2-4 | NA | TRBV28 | CASISGGVENIQYF | TGTGCCAGCATCTCAGGGGGCGTGGAAAACATTCAGTACTTC
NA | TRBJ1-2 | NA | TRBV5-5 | CASSLQVKLDGYTF | TGTGCCAGCAGCTTACAGGTTAAGTTGGATGGCTACACCTTC
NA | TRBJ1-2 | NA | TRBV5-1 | CASSSGVAYGYTF | TGCGCCAGCAGCTCAGGGGTTGCCTATGGCTACACCTTC